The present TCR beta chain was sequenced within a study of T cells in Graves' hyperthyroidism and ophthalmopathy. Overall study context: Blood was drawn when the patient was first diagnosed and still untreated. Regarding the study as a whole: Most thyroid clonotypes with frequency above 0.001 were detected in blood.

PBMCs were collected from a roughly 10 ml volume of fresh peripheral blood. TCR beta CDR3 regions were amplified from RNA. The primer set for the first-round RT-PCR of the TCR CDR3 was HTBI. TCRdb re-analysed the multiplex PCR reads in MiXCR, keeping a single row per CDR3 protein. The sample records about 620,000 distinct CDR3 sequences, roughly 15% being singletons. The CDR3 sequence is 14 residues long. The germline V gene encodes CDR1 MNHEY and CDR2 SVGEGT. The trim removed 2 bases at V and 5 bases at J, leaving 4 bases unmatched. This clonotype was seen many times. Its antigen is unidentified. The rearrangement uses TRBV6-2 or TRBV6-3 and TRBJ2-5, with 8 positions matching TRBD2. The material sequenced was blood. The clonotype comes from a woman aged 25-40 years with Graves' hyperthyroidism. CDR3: CASSYRAGAETQYF. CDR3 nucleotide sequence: TGTGCCAGCAGTTACAGAGCGGGAGCGGAGACCCAGTACTTC.